These 32 T cell receptor beta chains share one sample of origin, sequenced in a study of cytomegalovirus exposure and HLA in healthy donors. Amplification used 60 Vbeta primers and 13 Jbeta primers. Only in-frame clones appear in the TCRdb table, and some are missing; sequencing was by immunoSEQ multiplex PCR. This sample yields approximately 160,000 clones, of which about four fifths are seen a single time; 5.5% to 7.5% belongs to the top ten. Material: PBMCs. These receptors came from a man younger than 45 in good health and CMV-seropositive.

This chain uses TRBV6-1 with TRBJ2-7; D is perhaps TRBD2 (6 bases). The CDR3 totals 14 residues. Deletions cut 7 bases from V and 2 bases from J, with 15 bases between. Germline-derived CDR1 and CDR2 are MNHNS and SASEGT. The CDR3 spells CASTGGFLAYEQYF. The CDR3, as DNA: TGTGCCAGCACCGGGGGTTTTCTAGCCTACGAGCAGTACTTC.

The chain carries TRBV5-1 and TRBJ1-1; 8 nucleotides match TRBD1. The length of the CDR3 is 14 residues. The germline V gene encodes CDR1 SGHRS and CDR2 YFSETQ. Trimming removed 1 base from V and 8 bases from J; junction bases left unmatched: 7. CDR3 sequence reads: CASSLQGAAREAFF. DNA of the CDR3: TGCGCCAGCAGCTTGCAGGGGGCGGCAAGAGAAGCTTTCTTT.

The chain employs TRBV5-6 and TRBJ2-2; 9 bases fit TRBD1. The CDR3 runs to 16 residues. With V trimmed by 0 bases and J by 4 bases, 4 bases remained unmatched. Germline values: CDR1 SGHDT, CDR2 YYEEEE. This CDR3 is CASSLAHRGPTGELFF. CDR3 coding DNA: TGTGCCAGCAGCTTGGCCCACAGGGGGCCCACCGGGGAGCTGTTTTTT.

This chain connects TRBV7-2 to TRBJ1-1; a possible D gene is TRBD1 (6 bases). CDR1 and CDR2 from the germline V gene are SGHTA and FQGNSA. The V end lost 5 bases, the J end lost 3 bases, and 22 bases lay between the germline ends. CDR3 length: 17 residues. The CDR3 protein is CASSQQQGFTGDTEAFF. In DNA form, the CDR3 reads TGTGCCAGCAGCCAGCAACAGGGTTTTACTGGGGACACTGAAGCTTTCTTT.

The chain has TRBV7-9 and TRBJ1-2; 8 nucleotides agree with TRBD1. CDR3 size: 14 residues. Germline-derived CDR1 and CDR2 are SEHNR and FQNEAQ (reference sequence). V lost 5 bases, J lost 3 bases, and 5 bases stayed unmatched. As DNA, the CDR3 is TGTGCCAGCAGCCCGGGGACAGGCCACTATGGCTACACCTTC. Protein product: CASSPGTGHYGYTF.

The chain employs TRBV7-2 and TRBJ2-1; 7 bases are a match to TRBD2. This CDR3 has 17 residues. With 3 bases clipped from V and 0 bases from J, the junction kept 8 bases outside the gene matches. Per germline, CDR1 SGHTA and CDR2 FQGNSA. The CDR3 spells CASSFEAGTDSYNEQFF. CDR3 nucleotides: TGTGCCAGCAGCTTCGAAGCGGGGACTGACTCCTACAATGAGCAGTTCTTC.

The chain carries TRBV5-1 and TRBJ1-2, with D hard to call. The germline V and J ends were trimmed by 7 bases and 8 bases, with 30 bases remaining between them. This CDR3 is 17 amino acids long. CDR1 is SGHRS, CDR2 YFSETQ, per germline. CDR3 region: CASQPVVGGEGSRGYTF. CDR3 DNA sequence: TGCGCCAGCCAACCTGTGGTCGGCGGGGAAGGTAGCCGCGGCTACACCTTC.

This chain links TRBV9 with TRBJ1-1; tentatively, D is TRBD1 (5 bases). The V end lost 4 bases, the J end lost 2 bases, and 12 bases lay between the germline ends. This CDR3 comprises 14 residues. Per germline, CDR1 SGDLS and CDR2 YYNGEE. The CDR3 region is CASSPGQTNTEAFF. The CDR3 nucleotides read TGTGCCAGCAGCCCAGGGCAGACAAACACTGAAGCTTTCTTT.

This clone has more than one count but fewer than ten. V gene TRBV7-9 combines with J gene TRBJ1-2; TRBD1 is a possible D gene (5 bases). The V end lost 3 bases, the J end lost 2 bases, and 13 bases lay between the germline ends. Germline V gene sequence: CDR1 SEHNR, CDR2 FQNEAQ (reference sequence). CDR3 length: 15 residues. The CDR3 DNA sequence: TGTGCCAGCAGCTTCTATCAGGGTGGGAACTATGGCTACACCTTC. Protein sequence: CASSFYQGGNYGYTF.

V usage is TRBV6-1 and J usage is TRBJ1-2; 7 bases fit TRBD1. CDR3 length: 16 amino acids. The ends lost 3 bases at V and 3 bases at J; junction bases unmatched: 10. Germline values: CDR1 MNHNS, CDR2 SASEGT. CDR3 protein: CASSDLTGLLDYGYTF. The CDR3 nucleotides are TGTGCCAGCAGTGACCTGACAGGGCTGCTGGACTATGGCTACACCTTC.

The rearrangement joins TRBV5-6 to TRBJ1-2, with 9 bases lining up with TRBD1. The germline V gene encodes CDR1 SGHDT and CDR2 YYEEEE. The CDR3 sequence is 14 residues long. Trimming took 3 bases from V and 2 from J; bases not matched to a gene: 2. The CDR3 DNA sequence: TGTGCCAGCAGCTCGACAGGGGGGAACTATGGCTACACCTTC. Its protein product is CASSSTGGNYGYTF.

This chain uses TRBV5-1 with TRBJ2-1; 14 positions match TRBD2. From germline, CDR1 is SGHRS and CDR2 YFSETQ. The CDR3 is made up of 16 amino acids. J was trimmed by 4 bases and V by 4 bases; bases with no gene match: 4. The CDR3, as DNA: TGCGCCAGCAGCCGACTAGCGGGAGGGCGGTACAATGAGCAGTTCTTC. Its protein is CASSRLAGGRYNEQFF.

The rearrangement joins TRBV9 to TRBJ2-1, with 7 bases matching TRBD1. Trimming removed 0 bases from V and 8 bases from J; junction bases left unmatched: 8. CDR3 size: 15 residues. Germline V gene data show CDR1 as SGDLS and CDR2 as YYNGEE. CDR3 in amino acids: CASSVGQGPRYEQFF. In nucleotides, the CDR3 is TGTGCCAGCAGCGTAGGACAGGGCCCAAGGTATGAGCAGTTCTTC.

Of note for this clone: One end of the junction fails to match germline, which may point to a read error. The chain employs TRBV18 and TRBJ1-1; 8 bases match TRBD1. The CDR3 spans 12 residues. Looked up from germline, CDR1 is KGHSH and CDR2 is LQKENI. In nucleotides, the CDR3 is TGTGCCAGCTCACCCGGGGACAGGTTCACCTTGTTT. It translates to CASSPGDRFTLF.

V usage is TRBV11-2 and J usage is TRBJ1-1; possible D gene TRBD1, 5 bases. The CDR3 spans 14 residues. Trimming removed 3 bases at V and 4 bases at J, with 12 bases between. CDR1 and CDR2 (germline): SGHAT, FQNNGV. The CDR3 here is CASSFGVGGTEAFF. DNA for the CDR3: TGTGCCAGCAGCTTCGGGGTCGGGGGCACTGAAGCTTTCTTT.

The chain combines TRBV6-1 with TRBJ1-1; weak D call: TRBD1 (6 bases). CDR3 length: 14 residues. Germline CDR1 MNHNS, CDR2 SASEGT. Trimming took 7 bases from V and 4 from J, leaving 16 bases between them. The CDR3 bases are TGTGCCAGCACCCGAGGGGGTGGAGGCACTGAAGCTTTCTTT. Protein: CASTRGGGGTEAFF.

The chain is built from TRBV11-2 and TRBJ1-2, with D possibly matching TRBD1 (5 bases). This CDR3 region has 13 residues. Germline V lookup: CDR1 SGHAT, CDR2 FQNNGV. Trimming removed 5 bases at V and 8 bases at J, with 15 bases between. The CDR3 here is CASSLTPEGGYTF. CDR3 in DNA: TGTGCCAGCAGCCTAACGCCGGAGGGGGGCTACACCTTC.

J is TRBJ2-3 and V is TRBV6-4; D possibly corresponds to TRBD2 (5 bases). Between the trimmed V and J ends, which lost 3 bases and 0 bases, there was a span of 7 bases. Germline values: CDR1 MRHNA, CDR2 SNTAGT. The CDR3 is made up of 14 amino acids. In DNA, the CDR3 is TGTGCCAGCAGTGAGAGGGCGAGCACAGATACGCAGTATTTT. Protein: CASSERASTDTQYF.

V and J are TRBV18 and TRBJ2-2; 8 positions match TRBD1. The V gene's germline CDR1 is KGHSH and CDR2 LQKENI. This CDR3 has 16 residues. J lost 6 bases, V lost 2 bases, and 8 bases had no gene match. Here the CDR3 DNA reads TGTGCCAGCTCACCAACCAGGACAGGGCGGGCCGGGGAGCTGTTTTTT. Its protein product is CASSPTRTGRAGELFF.

The chain joins TRBV5-1 to TRBJ2-7, with D tentatively TRBD1 (6 bases). The germline CDR1 and CDR2 sequences are SGHRS and YFSETQ. The CDR3 extends over 12 amino acids. V was cut by 0 bases and J by 6 bases, with 7 bases left in between. The CDR3 region has the DNA TGCGCCAGCAGCTTGGAAGGGGGCGAGCAGTACTTC. The encoded protein is CASSLEGGEQYF.

The J gene is TRBJ2-1, the V gene TRBV7-3, with TRBD2 matching over 10 bases. The germline V gene has CDR1 SGHTA and CDR2 FQGTGA. The V gene end was trimmed by 5 bases and the J gene end by 9 bases; junction bases not matched to a gene: 10. The CDR3 is 15 residues long. CDR3 protein: CASSPGSGRDGEQFF. The CDR3 DNA reads TGTGCCAGCAGCCCGGGGAGCGGGAGGGACGGTGAGCAGTTCTTC.

This sequence joins TRBV10-1 and TRBJ2-1; 12 bases match TRBD1. Germline V lookup: CDR1 WNHNN, CDR2 SYGVQD (reference sequence). V shed 4 bases and J 9 bases; nucleotides not matched to a gene: 4. This CDR3 has 14 amino acids. CDR3 sequence: CASSGGQGAGEQFF. The CDR3 nucleotides read TGCGCCAGCAGTGGGGGACAGGGGGCAGGTGAGCAGTTCTTC.

This chain links TRBV28 with TRBJ2-5, with TRBD2 identical over 7 bases. There are 14 residues in the CDR3. J gave up 1 base and V 1 base, and 0 bases lay outside the gene matches. Per germline, CDR1 MDHEN and CDR2 SYDVKM. The CDR3 is CASSLSGGQETQYF. CDR3 nucleotides: TGTGCCAGCAGTTTATCGGGAGGCCAAGAGACCCAGTACTTC.

This clone was seen more than once but under ten times. Here the CDR3 reads CASSRWASGGELLSKNIQYF. Written as DNA, the CDR3 is TGTGCCAGCAGCAGATGGGCTAGCGGGGGGGAACTTTTATCCAAAAACATTCAGTACTTC. This sequence joins TRBV13 and TRBJ2-4, with 12 bases identical to TRBD2. The junction had 16 bases not matched to a gene; V was cut back by 5 bases and J by 2 bases. Germline values: CDR1 PRHDT, CDR2 FYEKMQ (reference sequence). This CDR3 comprises 20 residues. The whole variable domain, filled in from reference TRBV13 and TRBJ2-4, reads AAGVIQSPRHLIKEKRETATLKCYPIPRHDTVYWYQQGPGQDPQFLISFYEKMQSDKGSIPDRFSAQQFSDYHSELNMSSLELGDSALYFCASSRWASGGELLSKNIQYFGAGTRLSVL.

The V and J genes are TRBV29-1 and TRBJ2-1; perhaps TRBD1 as D (6 bases). This CDR3 contains 13 residues. CDR1 SQVTM and CDR2 ANQGSEA come from the germline V gene. The V end lost 7 bases, the J end lost 0 bases, and 10 bases lay between the germline ends. CDR3 loop: CSGVGGSYNEQFF. CDR3 DNA: TGCAGCGGAGTAGGGGGCTCCTACAATGAGCAGTTCTTC.

The rearrangement uses TRBV11-2 and TRBJ2-1; 8 positions match TRBD2. The germline gives CDR1 SGHAT, CDR2 FQNNGV. V was pared by 5 bases and J by 7 bases, with 4 bases of the junction left unmatched. The length of the CDR3 is 13 residues. CDR3 residues: CASSPSGGNEQFF. CDR3 sequence (DNA): TGTGCCAGCAGCCCGTCGGGAGGGAATGAGCAGTTCTTC. Full variable domain (rest looked up from reference TRBV11-2 and TRBJ2-1): EAGVAQSPRYKIIEKRQSVAFWCNPISGHATLYWYQQILGQGPKLLIQFQNNGVVDDSQLPKDRFSAERLKGVDSTLKIQPAKLEDSAVYLCASSPSGGNEQFFGPGTRLTVL.

The genes are TRBV23-1 and TRBJ2-1; maybe TRBD2 (5 bases). TRBV23-1 is labeled an ORF, and its function is uncertain. The CDR3 totals 15 residues. Trimming pared 4 bases from V and 5 bases from J, leaving 15 bases between. This CDR3 reads CASSRHLGENNEQFF. The CDR3, as DNA: TGCGCCAGCAGTCGGCATCTCGGGGAGAACAATGAGCAGTTCTTC.

The chain combines TRBV27 with TRBJ1-5, with D maybe TRBD1 (6 bases). The V gene lost 3 bases and the J gene lost 2 bases, with 14 bases spanning the gap. Germline CDR1 and CDR2: MNHEY and SMNVEV (reference sequence). The CDR3 contains 16 residues. CDR3 in DNA: TGTGCCAGCAGTTTGGCCACAGGGTCGGGCAATCAGCCCCAGCATTTT. It is translated as CASSLATGSGNQPQHF.

This chain uses TRBV9 with TRBJ2-3; the match to TRBD2 covers 11 bases. V shed 5 bases, J shed 0 bases, and the junction held 11 bases outside the gene matches. CDR3 length: 18 residues. Germline V gene data show CDR1 as SGDLS and CDR2 as YYNGEE. CDR3 sequence (DNA): TGTGCCAGCAGTCAAACTAGCGGGGGAGCCTCTAGCACAGATACGCAGTATTTT. Translated, it gives CASSQTSGGASSTDTQYF.

The rearrangement links TRBV7-3 to TRBJ2-1, with D possibly TRBD2 on 6 matching bases. This CDR3 region has 15 residues. Trimming pared 4 bases from V and 7 bases from J, leaving 17 bases between. Germline lookup yields CDR1 SGHTA and CDR2 FQGTGA. This chain's CDR3 is CASSSPELAMNEQFF. For the CDR3, the DNA is TGTGCCAGCAGCTCACCGGAACTAGCCATGAATGAGCAGTTCTTC.

CDR3 sequence: CASGRYEQYF. CDR3 in DNA: TGTGCCAGCGGGAGATACGAGCAGTACTTC. V and J are TRBV19 and TRBJ2-5, with D tentatively TRBD2 (6 bases). The closer fit of TRBJ2-7 to the DNA end suggests the J call may be wrong. Germline values: CDR1 LNHDA, CDR2 SQIVND (reference sequence). The CDR3 contains 10 residues.

The chain uses TRBV2 and TRBJ1-1; 9 bases are a match to TRBD1. This CDR3 is built from 16 residues. V lost 2 bases to trimming and J lost 0 bases; unmatched junction nucleotides: 4. Germline V lookup: CDR1 SNHLY, CDR2 FYNNEI. CDR3 protein: CASSEWDRVLNTEAFF. Written as DNA, the CDR3 is TGTGCCAGCAGTGAATGGGACAGGGTACTGAACACTGAAGCTTTCTTT.